This T cell receptor beta chain was identified during a study of control samples from healthy donors and cancer patients. This clone has only one observation. The method was immunoSEQ multiplex PCR; TCRdb's version includes in-frame clones alone and lacks a portion of them. This table holds 150,000 to 180,000 clones, over 85% found once. Trimming shortened V by 4 bases and J by 2 bases, and 15 bases separated the two germline ends. Germline V gene data show CDR1 as SGDLS and CDR2 as YYNGEE. The CDR3 loop spans 15 amino acids. The sequence was collected from a man aged 40-50 years in good health. The material sequenced was blood. The rearrangement joins TRBV9 to TRBJ1-2; D may be TRBD1 (6 bases). CDR3 in DNA: TGTGCCAGCAGCCCCAGACAGGTATTGAACTATGGCTACACCTTC. Protein sequence: CASSPRQVLNYGYTF.